This entry concerns a single TCR beta chain. The antigen is unknown. V lost 3 bases to trimming and J lost 3 bases, with 17 bases between them. This CDR3 comprises 15 residues. The germline V gene has CDR1 DFQATT and CDR2 SNEGSKA (reference sequence). The entry originates in a study of post-analysis software for immune sequencing data. Study-level information: As for disease course, relapsing-remitting, secondary progressive and progressive-relapsing multiple sclerosis were all included.

Unique molecular identifiers were carried by the TCR beta cDNA libraries. Once roughly 1 to 10 million T cells were used, roughly 0.5 million cDNA molecules resulted. TCRdb recomputed calls from the PCR reads with MiXCR, one row per CDR3 protein. The sample has hundreds of thousands of distinct CDR3 sequences, approximately 60% seen once. Study-wide points: Under the F measure, samples that were prepared in one batch clustered strongly together. About five TRBV segments occurring more often in patients than controls included TRBV5-6, TRBV5-1 and TRBV20-1. Normalized Chao1 diversity was significantly reduced in patients versus controls.

The V and J genes are TRBV20-1 and TRBJ2-5, with D perhaps TRBD1 (6 bases). The sequence came from a girl aged 2-10 years with multiple sclerosis. The sequencing sample was made of blood. The CDR3 DNA is TGCAGTGCTAGGGGTTTCGGGGCAGGGGAAGAGACCCAGTACTTC. Translated, it gives CSARGFGAGEETQYF.